This T cell receptor (beta chain) was identified in a study of cytomegalovirus exposure and HLA in healthy donors. The length of the CDR3 is 16 residues. Trimming shortened V by 7 bases and J by 6 bases, and 24 bases separated the two germline ends. Germline values: CDR1 MDHEN, CDR2 SYDVKM. PCR used 60 Vbeta primers and 13 Jbeta primers. Repertoires were generated with immunoSEQ multiplex PCR, while TCRdb's copy carries only in-frame clones and drops some. The repertoire has roughly 200,000 clones, about 85% of them found once; the top ten carry about 1.1%. The clonotype was recovered from a boy between 2 and 10 years old in good health and CMV-seronegative. The chain links TRBV28 to TRBJ1-1, with a tentative D call TRBD1 (6 bases). Source material: PBMCs. The CDR3 is CASTILGTPGDPEAFF. In DNA, the CDR3 is TGTGCCAGCACCATATTAGGGACACCGGGCGATCCTGAAGCTTTCTTT.